The present T cell receptor (beta chain) was sequenced within a study of blood T cells in healthy people across ages. Study-level background: Template switching retrieved approximately one barcoded beta molecule for each two T cells. Whole-study findings and limits: There was no known CMV status for donors, so expanded clonotype changes were possibly confounded.

This clonotype was seen more than once but under ten times. Its antigen is undetermined. Trimming stripped 6 bases from V and 0 bases from J, with 15 bases between. CDR3 length equals 14 residues. Germline CDR1 is DFQATT and CDR2 is SNEGSKA (reference sequence). Sample-barcoded 5' priming and a J-beta primer mix drove a second PCR of about 7 to 12 cycles. Each cDNA molecule carried a tag from a template-switch adaptor that contained 12 random nucleotides. TCRdb redid the calling of the 5' RACE reads with MiXCR, one entry per CDR3 protein. The sample consists of 1.5 million to 2 million distinct CDR3 sequences, around half of them appearing once. PBMCs numbering at least 7 million were isolated per sample.

The receptor comes from a woman between 35 and 50 years old in good health. The chain is built from TRBV20-1 and TRBJ2-7; D may be TRBD2 (6 bases). Material: blood. This CDR3 reads CSALGRQSSYEQYF. The CDR3 nucleotides are TGCAGTGCCCTCGGGAGACAAAGCTCCTACGAGCAGTACTTC.